The 5 T cell receptor beta chains listed next were all sequenced from one sample in a study of human T cells and chemical hapten exposure. TCRdb re-analysed the RACE reads in MiXCR, keeping a single row per CDR3 protein. In the table there are 300,000 to 400,000 distinct CDR3 sequences, around 7% of which are singletons. Indicated time point: patch test 1, 2 weeks after DPC sensitization. The treatment: therapeutic diphenylcyclopropenone sensitization with weekly scalp DPC. The material was whole blood, obtained in connection with sensitization to the hapten diphenylcyclopropenone (DPC). These receptors all stem from a woman aged 18-35 years with alopecia areata. Some clones in this sample may be carry-over from other donors' samples.

The CDR3 loop reads CASSPLLSGGTDTQYF. The CDR3 DNA reads TGTGCCAGCTCACCCCTTCTCAGCGGGGGCACAGATACGCAGTATTTT. This rearrangement joins TRBV18 to TRBJ2-3, with 7 nucleotides matching TRBD2. V was clipped by 3 bases and J by 1 base; unmatched bases: 7. The CDR3 is 16 residues long. Germline CDR1 KGHSH, CDR2 LQKENI.

This clonotype was recorded at least ten times. V is TRBV4-1 and J is TRBJ1-5; a weak D match, TRBD1 (6 bases). There are 17 residues in the CDR3. Germline loops: CDR1 MGHRA, CDR2 YSYEKL. V lost 1 base to trimming and J lost 1 base, with 14 bases between them. The CDR3 nucleotides are TGCGCCAGCAGCCAAGCTAAGTACAGGGTGAGCAATCAGCCCCAGCATTTT. Translated: CASSQAKYRVSNQPQHF.

The V gene is TRBV6-1, the J gene TRBJ1-2; D possibly corresponds to TRBD1 (5 bases). Germline V gene data show CDR1 as MNHNS and CDR2 as SASEGT. Trimming pared 3 bases from V and 3 bases from J, leaving 8 bases between. The CDR3 is made up of 13 amino acids. As DNA, the CDR3 is TGTGCCAGCAGTGAGGGGGGGGACTATGGCTACACCTTC. Translated: CASSEGGDYGYTF.

Only a few counts were recorded for this clonotype. The rearrangement uses TRBV7-9 and TRBJ1-2; a weak D match, TRBD1 (6 bases). V dropped 3 bases and J dropped 6 bases, with 14 bases sitting between them. From germline, CDR1 is SEHNR and CDR2 FQNEAQ (reference sequence). CDR3 size: 14 residues. CDR3 protein: CASSFLGGLDGYTF. For the CDR3, the DNA is TGTGCCAGCAGCTTTCTGGGGGGCCTGGATGGCTACACCTTC.

This clonotype was seen at least ten times. V and J are TRBV14 and TRBJ2-3; 7 bases line up with TRBD2. CDR3 length equals 15 residues. After removal of 1 base from V and 2 bases from J, the junction contained 3 bases not matched to a gene. Germline assignment: CDR1 SGHDN and CDR2 FVKESK. CDR3 sequence: CASSQGLAITDTQYF. The CDR3, as DNA: TGTGCCAGCAGCCAAGGACTAGCCATCACAGATACGCAGTATTTT.